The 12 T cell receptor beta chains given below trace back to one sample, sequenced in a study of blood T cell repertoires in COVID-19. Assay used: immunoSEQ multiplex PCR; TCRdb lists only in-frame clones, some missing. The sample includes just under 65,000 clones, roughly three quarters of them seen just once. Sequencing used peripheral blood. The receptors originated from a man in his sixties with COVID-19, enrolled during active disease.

The CDR3 loop is CASSSGTYEQYF. The CDR3 coding sequence is TGTGCCAGCAGCTCCGGGACCTACGAGCAGTACTTC. This chain links TRBV11-2 with TRBJ2-7, with D tentatively TRBD2 (5 bases). The V gene's germline CDR1 is SGHAT and CDR2 FQNNGV. The CDR3 is 12 residues long. Trimming took off 4 bases at V and 2 bases at J, with 6 bases between the two ends.

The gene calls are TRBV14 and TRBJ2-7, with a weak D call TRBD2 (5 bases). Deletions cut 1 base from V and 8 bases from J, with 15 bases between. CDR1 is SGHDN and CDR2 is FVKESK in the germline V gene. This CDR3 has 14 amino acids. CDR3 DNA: TGTGCCAGCAGCCAAGGAGGGTTCGGGCTAAAGCAGTACTTC. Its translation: CASSQGGFGLKQYF.

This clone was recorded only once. The CDR3 loop reads CASRFEGRTDTQYF. The DNA of the CDR3 is TGTGCCAGCAGGTTCGAGGGCAGGACAGATACGCAGTATTTT. This chain joins TRBV5-6 and TRBJ2-3; tentatively, D is TRBD2 (5 bases). This CDR3 spans 14 amino acids. V dropped 5 bases and J dropped 3 bases, with 13 bases sitting between them. Germline CDR1 is SGHDT and CDR2 is YYEEEE.

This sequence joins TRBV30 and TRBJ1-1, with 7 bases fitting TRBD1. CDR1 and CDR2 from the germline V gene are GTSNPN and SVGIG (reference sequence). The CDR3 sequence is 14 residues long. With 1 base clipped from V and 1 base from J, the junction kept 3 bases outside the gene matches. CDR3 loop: CAWSAGQPNTEAFF. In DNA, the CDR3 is TGTGCCTGGAGTGCGGGACAGCCGAACACTGAAGCTTTCTTT.

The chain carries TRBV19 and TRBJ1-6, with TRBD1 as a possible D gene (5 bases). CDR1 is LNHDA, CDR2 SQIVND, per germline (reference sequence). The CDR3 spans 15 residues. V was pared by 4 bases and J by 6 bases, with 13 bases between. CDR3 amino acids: CASSTPSTANSPLHF. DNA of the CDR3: TGTGCCAGTAGTACCCCCTCGACAGCTAATTCACCCCTCCACTTT.

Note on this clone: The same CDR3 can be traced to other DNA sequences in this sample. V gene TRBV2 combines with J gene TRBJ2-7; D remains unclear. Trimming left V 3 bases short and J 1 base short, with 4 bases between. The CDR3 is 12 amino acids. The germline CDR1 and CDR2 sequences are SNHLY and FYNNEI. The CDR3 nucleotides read TGTGCCAGCAGTGAGCAGTCCTACGAGCAGTACTTC. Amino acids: CASSEQSYEQYF.

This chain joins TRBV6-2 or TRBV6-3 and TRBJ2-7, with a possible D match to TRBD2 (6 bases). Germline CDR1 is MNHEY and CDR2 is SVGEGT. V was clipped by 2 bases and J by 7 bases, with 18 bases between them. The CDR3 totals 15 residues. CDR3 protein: CASSYARGGAAEQYF. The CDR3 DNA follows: TGTGCCAGCAGTTACGCTCGCGGAGGGGCGGCTGAGCAGTACTTC.

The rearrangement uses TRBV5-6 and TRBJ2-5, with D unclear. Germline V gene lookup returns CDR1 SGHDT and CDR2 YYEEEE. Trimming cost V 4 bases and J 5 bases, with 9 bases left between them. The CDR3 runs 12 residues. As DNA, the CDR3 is TGTGCCAGCAGCCCCGGCGGTGAGACCCAGTACTTC. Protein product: CASSPGGETQYF.

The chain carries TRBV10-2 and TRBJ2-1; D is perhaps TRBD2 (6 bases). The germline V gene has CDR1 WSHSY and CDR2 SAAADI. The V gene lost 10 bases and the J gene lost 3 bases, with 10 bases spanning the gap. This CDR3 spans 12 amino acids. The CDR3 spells CATIADYNEQFF. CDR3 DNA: TGCGCCACCATAGCGGACTACAATGAGCAGTTCTTC.

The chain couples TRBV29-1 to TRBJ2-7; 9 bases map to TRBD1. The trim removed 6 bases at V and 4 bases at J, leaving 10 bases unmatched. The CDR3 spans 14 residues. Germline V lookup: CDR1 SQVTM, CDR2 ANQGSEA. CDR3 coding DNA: TGCAGCGTGACCCCGGGACAGGGAGTATACGAGCAGTACTTC. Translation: CSVTPGQGVYEQYF.

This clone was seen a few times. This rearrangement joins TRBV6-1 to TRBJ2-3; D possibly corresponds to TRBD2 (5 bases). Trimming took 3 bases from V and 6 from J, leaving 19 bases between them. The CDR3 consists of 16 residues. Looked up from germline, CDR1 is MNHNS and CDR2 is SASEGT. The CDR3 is CASSDQALARGDTQYF. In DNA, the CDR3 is TGTGCCAGCAGTGACCAAGCTCTGGCGAGAGGGGATACGCAGTATTTT.

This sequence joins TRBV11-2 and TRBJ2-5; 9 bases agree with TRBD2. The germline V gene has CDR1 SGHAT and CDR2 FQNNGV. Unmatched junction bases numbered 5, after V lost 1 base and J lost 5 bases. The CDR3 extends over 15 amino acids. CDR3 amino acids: CASSLGSGGGETQYF. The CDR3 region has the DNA TGTGCCAGCAGCTTAGGTAGCGGGGGTGGGGAGACCCAGTACTTC.